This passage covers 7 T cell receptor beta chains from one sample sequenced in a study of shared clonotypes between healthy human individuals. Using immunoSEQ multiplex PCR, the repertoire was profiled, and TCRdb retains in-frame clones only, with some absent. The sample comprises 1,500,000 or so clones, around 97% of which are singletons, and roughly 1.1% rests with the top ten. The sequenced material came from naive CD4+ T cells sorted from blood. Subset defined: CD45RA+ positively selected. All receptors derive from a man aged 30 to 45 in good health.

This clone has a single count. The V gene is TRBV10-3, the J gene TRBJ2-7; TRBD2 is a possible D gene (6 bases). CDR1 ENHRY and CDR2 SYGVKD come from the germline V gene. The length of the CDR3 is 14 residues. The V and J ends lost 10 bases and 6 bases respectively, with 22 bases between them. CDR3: CATLGSAGSGEQYF. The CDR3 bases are TGTGCCACCCTGGGGTCGGCGGGATCGGGCGAGCAGTACTTC.

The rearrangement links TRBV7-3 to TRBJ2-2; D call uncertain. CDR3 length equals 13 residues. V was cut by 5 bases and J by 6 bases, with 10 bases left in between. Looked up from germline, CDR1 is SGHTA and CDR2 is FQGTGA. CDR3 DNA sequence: TGTGCCAGCAGCCGTAAGGTGTCCGGGGAGCTGTTTTTT. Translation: CASSRKVSGELFF.

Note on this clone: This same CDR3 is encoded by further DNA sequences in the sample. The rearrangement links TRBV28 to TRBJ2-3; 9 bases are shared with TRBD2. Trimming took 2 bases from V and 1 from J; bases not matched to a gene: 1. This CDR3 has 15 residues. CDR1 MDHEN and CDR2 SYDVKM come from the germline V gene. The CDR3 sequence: CASSLRTSGTDTQYF. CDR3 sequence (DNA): TGTGCCAGCAGTTTACGGACTAGCGGCACAGATACGCAGTATTTT.

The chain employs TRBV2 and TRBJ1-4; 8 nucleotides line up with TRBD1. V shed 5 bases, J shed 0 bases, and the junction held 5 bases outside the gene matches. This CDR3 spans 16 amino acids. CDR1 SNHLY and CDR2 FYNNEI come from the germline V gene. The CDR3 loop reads CASSSRDRSTNEKLFF. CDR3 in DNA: TGTGCCAGCAGTTCCCGGGACAGGTCAACTAATGAAAAACTGTTTTTT.

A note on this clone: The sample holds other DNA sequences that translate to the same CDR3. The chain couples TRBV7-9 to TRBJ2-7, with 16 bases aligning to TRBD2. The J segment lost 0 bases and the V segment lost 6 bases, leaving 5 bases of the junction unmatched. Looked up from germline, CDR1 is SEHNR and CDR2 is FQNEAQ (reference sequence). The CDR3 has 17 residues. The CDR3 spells CASSRGLAGGSSYEQYF. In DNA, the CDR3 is TGTGCCAGCAGTCGGGGACTAGCGGGAGGGTCCTCCTACGAGCAGTACTTC.

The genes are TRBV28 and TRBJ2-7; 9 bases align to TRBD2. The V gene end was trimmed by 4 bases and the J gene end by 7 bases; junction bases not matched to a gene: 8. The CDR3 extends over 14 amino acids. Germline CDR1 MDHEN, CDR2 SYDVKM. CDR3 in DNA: TGTGCCAGCAGTTCCGGGACTAGCAAGGCGGAGCAGTACTTC. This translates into CASSSGTSKAEQYF.

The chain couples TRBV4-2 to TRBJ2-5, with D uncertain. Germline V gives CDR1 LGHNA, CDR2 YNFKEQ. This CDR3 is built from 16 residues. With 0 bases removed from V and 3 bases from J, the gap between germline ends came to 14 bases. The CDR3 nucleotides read TGTGCCAGCAGCCAAGATGAGTGGAGAAAGGAAGAGACCCAGTACTTC. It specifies CASSQDEWRKEETQYF.